The clone carrying this TCR beta chain has a handful of counts. The record originates from a study of T-cell memory formation after mild COVID-19. TCRdb analysed the 5' RACE reads with MiXCR anew, one entry per CDR3 protein. This table holds approximately 340,000 distinct CDR3 sequences, approximately 16% found once. This receptor was identified in a man aged 18 to 29 who had mild COVID-19 (a few samples of this study predate the infection). Cell type and time point are not known. Specimen: PBMCs or a T cell subset sorted from them (not recorded which).

CDR3 sequence: CASSLVGSGTYNEQFF. CDR3 coding DNA: TGTGCCAGCAGCTTGGTTGGTTCAGGGACCTACAATGAGCAGTTCTTC. V is TRBV5-8 and J is TRBJ2-1; perhaps TRBD1 as D (5 bases). Trimming stripped 0 bases from V and 2 bases from J, with 12 bases between. The CDR3 extends over 16 amino acids. In germline, CDR1 is SGHTS, CDR2 YDEGEE.